The clone carrying this T cell receptor (beta chain) occurred many times. Time point defined: persistent/refractory GD, antithyroid drugs over 5 years with positive TRAb. RNA from PBMCs was the source of the TCR library. Patients of an endocrinology department in Xi'an, China, were included. Germline V gives CDR1 MDHEN, CDR2 SYDVKM. Trimming took off 10 bases at V and 8 bases at J, with 29 bases between the two ends. CDR3 length: 16 residues. This record belongs to a study of regulatory T cells in long-lasting Graves disease. Study-level information: More than 5 years of antithyroid drugs with positive TSH receptor antibodies defined persistent Graves' disease.

Arm-PCR with iRepertoire HTBI primers amplified the CDR3 regions for these TCR beta libraries. TCRdb fed the multiplex PCR reads into MiXCR, producing one record per CDR3 protein. The sample lists a few hundred thousand distinct CDR3 sequences, around a quarter occurring once. This chain connects TRBV28 to TRBJ1-2, with D maybe TRBD1 (6 bases). The sample here was peripheral blood mononuclear cells (PBMCs), taken when the disease was refractory, from a patient treated with antithyroid drugs. This receptor was taken from a female donor with Graves disease. CDR3 region: CATRGQSGDASRGYTF. CDR3 in DNA: TGTGCCACCAGGGGACAATCGGGCGATGCCAGTCGCGGCTACACCTTC.